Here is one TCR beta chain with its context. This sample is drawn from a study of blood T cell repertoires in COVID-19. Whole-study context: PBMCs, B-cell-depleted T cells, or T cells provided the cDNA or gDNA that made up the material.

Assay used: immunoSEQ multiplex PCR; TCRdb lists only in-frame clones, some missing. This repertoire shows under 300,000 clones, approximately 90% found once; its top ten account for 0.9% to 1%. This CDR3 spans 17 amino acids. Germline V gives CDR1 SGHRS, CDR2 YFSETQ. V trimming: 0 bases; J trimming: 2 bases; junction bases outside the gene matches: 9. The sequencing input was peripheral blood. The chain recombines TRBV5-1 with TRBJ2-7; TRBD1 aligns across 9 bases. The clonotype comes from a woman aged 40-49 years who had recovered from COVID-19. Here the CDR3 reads CASSLATRTGVPYEQYF. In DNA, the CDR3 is TGCGCCAGCAGCTTGGCCACCCGGACAGGGGTTCCCTACGAGCAGTACTTC.